This T cell receptor (beta chain) was captured in a study of tumor-infiltrating lymphocytes in primary liver carcinoma. Study-level information: Ranging in age from 30 to 69 years, the patients were men and women. The yield of productive TCRbeta reads per sample was roughly 3.5 to 7.13 million and was similar across tissue types.

This clonotype was seen ten or more times. Extraction also yielded germline DNA, while blood RNA was obtained from unsorted whole blood. V lost 1 base and J lost 0, with 13 bases in between. The CDR3 length is 16 residues. Germline CDR1 and CDR2: MGHRA and YSYEKL. Using a constant-region primer together with ProtoScript II reverse transcriptase, TCR beta cDNA was made from roughly 520 ng of total RNA. For TCR beta, libraries were produced by three nested multiplex PCR rounds using slightly modified ARM-PCR. TRBV1-TRBV30 forward primers paired with a C-beta reverse primer were used in the first two PCR rounds, which ran around 10 cycles each. MiXCR, applied by TCRdb to the multiplex PCR reads, yields one record per CDR3 protein. Here the sample spans about 200,000 distinct CDR3 sequences, less than 70% being singletons.

The sequence was obtained from an older woman with primary liver carcinoma and hepatitis B virus infection. Sequenced input: peripheral blood. The V and J genes are TRBV4-1 and TRBJ2-7; perhaps D is TRBD1 or TRBD2 (5 bases each). The CDR3 bases are TGCGCCAGCAGCCAAGGTGGTCCCGGGGCCTCCTACGAGCAGTACTTC. Protein: CASSQGGPGASYEQYF.